This TCR beta chain was found in a study of blood T cell repertoires in COVID-19. Study at large: The study drew acute and convalescent COVID-19 samples from the United States, Italy and Spain. T cells, B-cell-depleted T cells, or PBMCs provided the cDNA or gDNA that served as material.

Per the original methods: Quantification of nucleated cells was approximated via reference gene primer amplification. The protocol was immunoSEQ multiplex PCR, while the TCRdb copy is restricted to in-frame clones and leaves out a portion. V and J calls and clone size are copied from that table; D and trimming were computed from the DNA. The sample has about 360,000 clones, 70% to 90% seen once; the top ten hold under 8.5%. The Seattle site enrolled patients during active infection and followed them longitudinally. Germline-derived CDR1 and CDR2 are MNHNS and SASEGT. The CDR3 loop spans 16 amino acids. V lost 1 base to trimming and J lost 5 bases; unmatched junction nucleotides: 9.

Sequencing input: peripheral blood. The chain uses TRBV6-1 and TRBJ1-2; TRBD1 aligns across 8 bases. The TCR sequence derives from a woman aged 60-75 years with COVID-19, enrolled during active disease. In nucleotides, the CDR3 is TGTGCCAGCAGTGAAGAGTTACAGGGGGACCGTTATGGCTACACCTTC. This sequence encodes CASSEELQGDRYGYTF.